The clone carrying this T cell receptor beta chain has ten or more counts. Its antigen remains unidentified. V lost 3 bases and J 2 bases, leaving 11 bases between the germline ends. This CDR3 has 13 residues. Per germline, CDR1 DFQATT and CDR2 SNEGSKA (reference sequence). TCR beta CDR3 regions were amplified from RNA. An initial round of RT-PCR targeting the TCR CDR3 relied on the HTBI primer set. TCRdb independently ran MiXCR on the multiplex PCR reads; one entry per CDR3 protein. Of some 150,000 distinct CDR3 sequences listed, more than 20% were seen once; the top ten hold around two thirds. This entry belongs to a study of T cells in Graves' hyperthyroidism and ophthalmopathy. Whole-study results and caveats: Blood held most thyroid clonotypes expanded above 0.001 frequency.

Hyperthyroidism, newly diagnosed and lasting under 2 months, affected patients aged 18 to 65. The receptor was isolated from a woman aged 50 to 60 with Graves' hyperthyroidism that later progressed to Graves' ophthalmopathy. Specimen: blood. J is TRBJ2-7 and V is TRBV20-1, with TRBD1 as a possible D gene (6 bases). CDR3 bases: TGCAGTGCTAGGGGGACAATAGCCTACGAGCAGTACTTC. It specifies CSARGTIAYEQYF.